This passage covers 25 T cell receptor beta chains from one sample sequenced in a study of patients and donors after allogeneic stem cell transplantation. TCRdb re-called the RT-PCR reads with MiXCR, one entry per CDR3 protein. The sample contains about a million distinct CDR3 sequences, 18% of which appear only once. Sequencing was performed on blood, either unsorted or a sorted T cell fraction (not recorded which). The origin of the receptors is a human donor who was either an allogeneic HSCT recipient or a stem cell or donor lymphocyte infusion donor (not recorded which). It is not recorded whose cells these are; they may come from a transplant donor.

This clonotype has a count of ten or more. The rearrangement joins TRBV12-3 or TRBV12-4 to TRBJ2-7; D not certain. V shed 3 bases and J shed 5 bases, with 5 bases lying between them. The CDR3 extends over 11 amino acids. Here the CDR3 DNA reads TGTGCCAGCAGTTTCATGCACGAGCAGTACTTC. Translated, it gives CASSFMHEQYF.

The chain couples TRBV15 to TRBJ2-7, with TRBD2 identical over 9 bases. Trimming removed 0 bases from V and 0 bases from J; junction bases left unmatched: 6. The CDR3 has 17 amino acids. In germline, CDR1 is LNHNV, CDR2 YYDKDF (reference sequence). The CDR3 sequence: CATSRDGTSKSSYEQYF. DNA for the CDR3: TGTGCCACCAGCAGAGACGGGACTAGCAAGAGCTCCTACGAGCAGTACTTC. The whole variable domain, remainder taken from reference TRBV15 and TRBJ2-7, is DAMVIQNPRYQVTQFGKPVTLSCSQTLNHNVMYWYQQKSSQAPKLLFHYYDKDFNNEADTPDNFQSRRPNTSFCFLDIRSPGLGDTAMYLCATSRDGTSKSSYEQYFGPGTRLTVT.

In this sample, this clonotype turned up a few times. The chain combines TRBV20-1 with TRBJ1-2; 7 bases are shared with TRBD1. The trim removed 3 bases at V and 6 bases at J, leaving 4 bases unmatched. This CDR3 contains 12 residues. Germline CDR1 reads DFQATT; CDR2 reads SNEGSKA (reference sequence). CDR3: CSASAGGNGYTF. CDR3 nucleotides: TGCAGTGCTAGCGCAGGGGGGAATGGCTACACCTTC.

At least ten counts were recorded for this clonotype. J is TRBJ2-3 and V is TRBV5-1, with 9 bases lining up with TRBD1. Trimming cost V 0 bases and J 10 bases; bases outside gene matches: 6. The CDR3 covers 14 residues. Germline-derived CDR1 and CDR2 are SGHRS and YFSETQ. As DNA, the CDR3 is TGCGCCAGCAGCTTGGCCGGGACAGGGTCCTCGCAGTATTTT. Translated, it gives CASSLAGTGSSQYF.

This clonotype was counted only a few times. DNA of the CDR3: TGCAGTGCTCAGCCTTGGGCCGGGGCCCCAGATACGCAGTATTTT. It is translated as CSAQPWAGAPDTQYF. The chain has TRBV20-1 and TRBJ2-3, with D possibly being TRBD1 or TRBD2 (5 bases each). V lost 5 bases and J lost 4, with 19 bases in between. The germline gives CDR1 DFQATT, CDR2 SNEGSKA (reference sequence). The length of the CDR3 is 15 residues.

The genes are TRBV5-1 and TRBJ1-2, with D possibly TRBD1 on 5 matching bases. Looked up from germline, CDR1 is SGHRS and CDR2 is YFSETQ. The CDR3 loop spans 15 amino acids. Between the trimmed V and J ends, which lost 0 bases and 3 bases, there was a span of 12 bases. In DNA, the CDR3 is TGCGCCAGCAGCTTGGTGGTGGGGGAGGACTATGGCTACACCTTC. Its protein is CASSLVVGEDYGYTF. Complete variable domain (other parts from reference TRBV5-1 and TRBJ1-2): KAGVTQTPRYLIKTRGQQVTLSCSPISGHRSVSWYQQTPGQGLQFLFEYFSETQRNKGNFPGRFSGRQFSNSRSEMNVSTLELGDSALYLCASSLVVGEDYGYTFGSGTRLTVV.

Turning to this clonotype: An end of the junction differs from the germline gene, which may be a read error. The chain links TRBV4-1 to TRBJ2-1; D perhaps matches TRBD2 (6 bases). This CDR3 has 16 residues. The germline V gene has CDR1 MGHRA and CDR2 YSYEKL. CDR3 DNA sequence: TGCGCCAGCAGCCAAATAACCGGGGACTTATACAACGAGCAGTTCTTC. It translates to CASSQITGDLYNEQFF.

This clonotype turned up a few times. V usage is TRBV20-1 and J usage is TRBJ2-7; D may be TRBD1 (7 bases). Trimming took 7 bases from V and 0 from J, leaving 19 bases between them. Germline loops: CDR1 DFQATT, CDR2 SNEGSKA (reference sequence). The CDR3 runs 15 residues. The CDR3 protein is CSVRLTGDSSYEQYF. CDR3 bases: TGCAGTGTCCGACTCACAGGGGACTCCTCCTACGAGCAGTACTTC.

There are many counts of this clonotype. The CDR3 sequence is CSAKMRQAYNEQFF. As DNA, the CDR3 is TGCAGTGCTAAGATGAGGCAAGCGTACAATGAGCAGTTCTTC. The V gene is TRBV20-1, the J gene TRBJ2-1; no definite D call. CDR3 size: 14 residues. The V end lost 4 bases, the J end lost 4 bases, and 14 bases lay between the germline ends. Germline V lookup: CDR1 DFQATT, CDR2 SNEGSKA (reference sequence).

The rearrangement uses TRBV12-3 or TRBV12-4 and TRBJ2-7; 7 bases fit TRBD2. The junction had 11 bases not matched to a gene; V was cut back by 5 bases and J by 7 bases. This CDR3 region has 14 residues. The CDR3 DNA reads TGTGCCAGCAGTCTGGGACTACACCTGGGGGAGCAGTACTTC. Its protein is CASSLGLHLGEQYF.

The sample holds a few counts of this clonotype. The chain recombines TRBV12-3 or TRBV12-4 with TRBJ2-3, with D tentatively TRBD2 (5 bases). Trimming removed 2 bases at V and 3 bases at J, with 12 bases between. The CDR3 sequence is 15 residues long. The DNA for the CDR3 is TGTGCCAGCAGTTTAATGGCGGGCCGGACAGATACGCAGTATTTT. It specifies CASSLMAGRTDTQYF.

This clonotype was seen more than once but under ten times. CDR3 amino acids: CASSSSGVANTGELFF. In nucleotides, the CDR3 is TGTGCCAGCAGTTCCTCCGGGGTAGCGAACACCGGGGAGCTGTTTTTT. The J gene is TRBJ2-2, the V gene TRBV2; tentatively, D is TRBD2 (5 bases). The germline CDR1 and CDR2 sequences are SNHLY and FYNNEI. The CDR3 extends over 16 amino acids. The V end lost 5 bases, the J end lost 0 bases, and 13 bases lay between the germline ends.

This clonotype was counted at least ten times. The V and J genes are TRBV12-3 or TRBV12-4 and TRBJ1-5, with 7 positions matching TRBD1. V was pared by 1 base and J by 3 bases, with 6 bases of the junction left unmatched. This CDR3 comprises 16 residues. CDR3 in amino acids: CASSLGLGQPNQPQHF. The DNA of the CDR3 is TGTGCCAGCAGTTTAGGACTGGGACAGCCCAATCAGCCCCAGCATTTT.

This clonotype was observed a few times. The CDR3 DNA follows: TGTGCCAGCAGCCTGGGACAGCTACATGGGAAACTGTTTTTT. Residues: CASSLGQLHGKLFF. The chain links TRBV4-2 to TRBJ1-4, with TRBD1 matching over 7 bases. The CDR3 covers 14 residues. J was trimmed by 11 bases and V by 4 bases; bases with no gene match: 10. The germline CDR1 and CDR2 sequences are LGHNA and YNFKEQ.

This chain links TRBV9 with TRBJ2-7, with TRBD2 matching 9 bases. CDR1 and CDR2 from the germline V gene are SGDLS and YYNGEE. The CDR3 has 16 residues. V gave up 0 bases and J gave up 7 bases; unmatched junction bases: 11. For the CDR3, the DNA is TGTGCCAGCAGCGTAGAGGTGGCGGGGGGGCCGCAGGAGCAGTACTTC. Translated: CASSVEVAGGPQEQYF.

This sequence joins TRBV11-2 and TRBJ2-1; 8 bases match TRBD2. The V gene end was trimmed by 3 bases and the J gene end by 1 base; junction bases not matched to a gene: 8. CDR1 and CDR2 from the germline V gene are SGHAT and FQNNGV. The CDR3 sequence is 17 residues long. The CDR3 region has the DNA TGTGCCAGCAGCTTTCGGGGGGGCAAGGGTTCCTACAATGAGCAGTTCTTC. The encoded protein is CASSFRGGKGSYNEQFF. The whole variable domain, remainder taken from reference TRBV11-2 and TRBJ2-1, is EAGVAQSPRYKIIEKRQSVAFWCNPISGHATLYWYQQILGQGPKLLIQFQNNGVVDDSQLPKDRFSAERLKGVDSTLKIQPAKLEDSAVYLCASSFRGGKGSYNEQFFGPGTRLTVL.

J is TRBJ1-2 and V is TRBV25-1; a weak D match, TRBD1 (5 bases). This CDR3 comprises 13 residues. The V gene lost 6 bases and the J gene lost 2 bases, with 10 bases spanning the gap. Germline lookup yields CDR1 MGHDK and CDR2 SYGVNS. DNA of the CDR3: TGTGCCAGCAGGCACACAGGAAACTATGGCTACACCTTC. Its translation: CASRHTGNYGYTF.

This chain joins TRBV24-1 and TRBJ2-6; D perhaps matches TRBD2 (5 bases). The germline V gene has CDR1 KGHDR and CDR2 SFDVKD. The CDR3 runs to 16 residues. Trimming pared 3 bases from V and 0 bases from J, leaving 8 bases between. The chain's CDR3 is CATSDRGTSGANVLTF. In DNA, the CDR3 is TGTGCCACCAGTGATCGGGGTACCTCTGGGGCCAACGTCCTGACTTTC.

In its sample, this clonotype was seen a few times. The rearrangement joins TRBV6-1 to TRBJ1-4; D gene uncertain. The germline CDR1 and CDR2 sequences are MNHNS and SASEGT. The CDR3 length is 17 residues. The V end lost 6 bases, the J end lost 2 bases, and 19 bases lay between the germline ends. CDR3 DNA sequence: TGTGCCAGCAGCCCCTCTTTTTTTACGGGGACTAATGAAAAACTGTTTTTT. This gives the protein CASSPSFFTGTNEKLFF.

The V call is TRBV15, the J call TRBJ1-6; unclear D gene. The CDR3 sequence is 14 residues long. The V end lost 3 bases, the J end lost 8 bases, and 11 bases lay between the germline ends. The V gene's germline CDR1 is LNHNV and CDR2 YYDKDF (reference sequence). The DNA of the CDR3 is TGTGCCACCAGCAGTGCAGGATCTTATTCACCCCTCCACTTT. This codes for CATSSAGSYSPLHF.

This clonotype was observed a handful of times. This chain connects TRBV25-1 to TRBJ2-3, with unresolved D. Germline CDR1 MGHDK, CDR2 SYGVNS. This CDR3 comprises 16 residues. With 4 bases removed from V and 6 bases from J, the gap between germline ends came to 20 bases. The CDR3 here is CASSGIGSPHRDTQYF. Written as DNA, the CDR3 is TGTGCCAGCAGTGGGATAGGCTCTCCCCACCGGGATACGCAGTATTTT.

The CDR3 loop is CASSLGGIGYTF. The CDR3 coding sequence is TGTGCCAGCAGTTTGGGGGGAATTGGCTACACCTTC. V gene TRBV12-3 or TRBV12-4 combines with J gene TRBJ1-2, with D maybe TRBD1 (5 bases). V lost 3 bases and J 7 bases, leaving 9 bases between the germline ends. The CDR3 has 12 amino acids.

The V and J genes are TRBV9 and TRBJ2-2; 10 bases line up with TRBD2. Germline V gene sequence: CDR1 SGDLS, CDR2 YYNGEE. V lost 2 bases, J lost 4 bases, and 8 bases stayed unmatched. The CDR3 spans 17 residues. The CDR3 DNA follows: TGTGCCAGCAGCGTGGCTAGCGGGAGAAAAGGCACCGGGGAGCTGTTTTTT. It codes for CASSVASGRKGTGELFF.

This clonotype was found a few times. For the CDR3, the DNA is TGTGCCACCGGTGGACTAGCGGGAGGGTCGTACACCGGGGAGCTGTTTTTT. Protein product: CATGGLAGGSYTGELFF. The V gene is TRBV24-1, the J gene TRBJ2-2; 15 nucleotides line up with TRBD2. Trimming at V came to 9 bases and at J to 3 bases, leaving 7 bases not matched to a gene. Germline CDR1 reads KGHDR; CDR2 reads SFDVKD. This CDR3 is 17 amino acids long.

The chain uses TRBV27 and TRBJ2-2, with TRBD1 matching 8 bases. Looked up from germline, CDR1 is MNHEY and CDR2 is SMNVEV (reference sequence). There are 15 residues in the CDR3. The V gene end was trimmed by 3 bases and the J gene end by 6 bases; junction bases not matched to a gene: 6. CDR3 bases: TGTGCCAGCAGTTTCTTGGACAGGGATCCCGGGGAGCTGTTTTTT. Its translation: CASSFLDRDPGELFF.